Listed below are T cell receptor beta chains from one sample, sequenced in a study of T cells after yellow fever vaccination. TCRdb used MiXCR to reprocess the 5' RACE reads, holding one entry per CDR3 protein. The sample holds around 350,000 distinct CDR3 sequences, roughly 6.2% seen once. Sample: PBMCs, taken 5 days after the yellow fever booster vaccination. The receptors originated from a man in his thirties or forties who received the YFV17D yellow fever vaccine. Each CDR3 is given without its conserved first and last residue. Fields, in order: CDR3 protein, clone size, V gene, J gene. Not all rows give a size; the values are once, few, many and, for expanded clones, a class.

CDR3 protein: ASKLGQANTGELF
clone size: many
V gene: TRBV6-2/TRBV6-3
J gene: TRBJ2-2

CDR3 protein: ASSVQGFLSNQPQH
clone size: .
V gene: TRBV12-3/TRBV12-4
J gene: TRBJ1-5

CDR3 protein: ASIPSGSGLNTGELF
clone size: many
V gene: TRBV5-1
J gene: TRBJ2-2

CDR3 protein: ASSLTTLGGNTIY
clone size: .
V gene: TRBV28
J gene: TRBJ1-3

CDR3 protein: SARDPYSGNTIY
clone size: few
V gene: TRBV20-1
J gene: TRBJ1-3

CDR3 protein: ASSKTSPSYNEQF
clone size: few
V gene: TRBV6-2/TRBV6-3
J gene: TRBJ2-1

CDR3 protein: ASSRLLRTSGVGDTQY
clone size: many
V gene: TRBV11-2
J gene: TRBJ2-3

CDR3 protein: ASSYTGDTGELF
clone size: few
V gene: TRBV5-6
J gene: TRBJ2-2

CDR3 protein: ASSLEQTQY
clone size: many
V gene: TRBV7-2
J gene: TRBJ2-5

CDR3 protein: SAVPDRYNEQF
clone size: many
V gene: TRBV20-1
J gene: TRBJ2-1

CDR3 protein: ASSYRTAVGYGYT
clone size: few
V gene: TRBV6-5
J gene: TRBJ1-2

CDR3 protein: ASNKPGLADLYNEQF
clone size: many
V gene: TRBV28
J gene: TRBJ2-1

CDR3 protein: ASSLIRDEQF
clone size: many
V gene: TRBV28
J gene: TRBJ2-1

CDR3 protein: ASGASSYEQY
clone size: .
V gene: TRBV6-6
J gene: TRBJ2-7

CDR3 protein: SVEGPTPYEQY
clone size: .
V gene: TRBV29-1
J gene: TRBJ2-7

CDR3 protein: ASSAFGAGARYEQY
clone size: many
V gene: TRBV2
J gene: TRBJ2-7

CDR3 protein: ASSAVGETQY
clone size: many
V gene: TRBV5-8
J gene: TRBJ2-5

CDR3 protein: SATRQTYEQY
clone size: few
V gene: TRBV20-1
J gene: TRBJ2-7

CDR3 protein: ASSPSGPGSYNEQF
clone size: many
V gene: TRBV5-6
J gene: TRBJ2-1

CDR3 protein: ASSSPPGDSREKLF
clone size: .
V gene: TRBV7-9
J gene: TRBJ1-4

CDR3 protein: ASSQDGQGPYNEQF
clone size: few
V gene: TRBV4-3
J gene: TRBJ2-1

CDR3 protein: ASSSPRSGRPRTDTQY
clone size: .
V gene: TRBV6-5
J gene: TRBJ2-3

CDR3 protein: ASSLSQGIHEQY
clone size: many
V gene: TRBV12-3/TRBV12-4
J gene: TRBJ2-7

CDR3 protein: ASSFGGFAEAF
clone size: few
V gene: TRBV5-1
J gene: TRBJ1-1

CDR3 protein: ASSSAGATSGNTIY
clone size: few
V gene: TRBV25-1
J gene: TRBJ1-3

CDR3 protein: SASRLANYGYT
clone size: few
V gene: TRBV20-1
J gene: TRBJ1-2

CDR3 protein: ASSGPHTDTQY
clone size: many
V gene: TRBV7-2
J gene: TRBJ2-3

CDR3 protein: ASTRPLVAGLSPDTQY
clone size: few
V gene: TRBV12-3/TRBV12-4
J gene: TRBJ2-3

CDR3 protein: ASSDRTGGSYEQY
clone size: few
V gene: TRBV6-1
J gene: TRBJ2-7

CDR3 protein: ASSLGGSPYEKY
clone size: .
V gene: TRBV11-2
J gene: TRBJ2-7

CDR3 protein: ASSQTGQVIDEQY
clone size: .
V gene: TRBV5-1
J gene: TRBJ2-7

CDR3 protein: SAQSGRYTEAF
clone size: few
V gene: TRBV20-1
J gene: TRBJ1-1

CDR3 protein: ASSPGLALNEQF
clone size: .
V gene: TRBV18
J gene: TRBJ2-1

CDR3 protein: ASSHQGLRGETQY
clone size: many
V gene: TRBV3-1
J gene: TRBJ2-5

CDR3 protein: SVEDQGGRSLY
clone size: .
V gene: TRBV29-1
J gene: TRBJ2-7

CDR3 protein: ASSPIQGRETQY
clone size: many
V gene: TRBV27
J gene: TRBJ2-5

CDR3 protein: ASSSREESGELF
clone size: few
V gene: TRBV7-8
J gene: TRBJ2-2

CDR3 protein: SARSTGSETQY
clone size: .
V gene: TRBV20-1
J gene: TRBJ2-5

CDR3 protein: ASSPTGGWSYNEQF
clone size: few
V gene: TRBV5-4
J gene: TRBJ2-1

CDR3 protein: ASSLPPQGISGNTIY
clone size: .
V gene: TRBV7-2
J gene: TRBJ1-3

CDR3 protein: SVERGAAQETQY
clone size: many
V gene: TRBV29-1
J gene: TRBJ2-5

CDR3 protein: SASPDRGRTNEKLF
clone size: few
V gene: TRBV20-1
J gene: TRBJ1-4

CDR3 protein: SASTGGETQY
clone size: .
V gene: TRBV29-1
J gene: TRBJ2-5

CDR3 protein: ASSTRVEKLF
clone size: many
V gene: TRBV12-3/TRBV12-4
J gene: TRBJ1-4

CDR3 protein: SGNTGAPTYEQY
clone size: .
V gene: TRBV29-1
J gene: TRBJ2-7

CDR3 protein: ASSLEGRAEQY
clone size: many
V gene: TRBV5-4
J gene: TRBJ2-7